One and the same sample provided the 6 T cell receptor beta chains below, sequenced in a study of shared clonotypes between healthy human individuals. Profiled with immunoSEQ multiplex PCR; TCRdb holds only in-frame clones, not every one. In the table there are roughly 1.4 million clones, 97% to 99% of which are singletons. Sequences were obtained from naive CD4+ T cells sorted from blood. Stated subset: CD45RA+ positively selected. The receptors were gathered from a man aged 25 to 40 in good health.

The chain employs TRBV5-1 and TRBJ2-5; possible D gene TRBD1, 6 bases. The CDR3 has 14 residues. Trimming shortened V by 0 bases and J by 4 bases, and 10 bases separated the two germline ends. Germline V gene data show CDR1 as SGHRS and CDR2 as YFSETQ. The CDR3 DNA sequence: TGCGCCAGCAGCTTGGCGGGACAACGAGAGACCCAGTACTTC. It specifies CASSLAGQRETQYF.

This chain joins TRBV25-1 and TRBJ2-7; D remains unclear. Per the germline V gene, CDR1 is MGHDK and CDR2 is SYGVNS. Trimming shortened V by 3 bases and J by 0 bases, and 18 bases separated the two germline ends. The CDR3 totals 17 residues. CDR3 in amino acids: CASSEFPPRGDSYEQYF. CDR3 coding DNA: TGTGCCAGCAGTGAGTTTCCCCCCCGTGGGGACTCCTACGAGCAGTACTTC.

The V gene is TRBV2, the J gene TRBJ2-1, with 9 bases fitting TRBD2. Germline V gene data show CDR1 as SNHLY and CDR2 as FYNNEI. CDR3 length: 16 amino acids. V dropped 2 bases and J dropped 10; count of bases not matched to a gene: 12. The CDR3 DNA is TGTGCCAGCAGTGAATTGGCAGGGGGGCTAGCGGGAGAGCAGTTCTTC. Amino acid sequence: CASSELAGGLAGEQFF.

The chain is built from TRBV14 and TRBJ2-7; D not certain. There are 11 residues in the CDR3. Trimming took off 0 bases at V and 6 bases at J, with 3 bases between the two ends. Germline CDR1 is SGHDN and CDR2 is FVKESK. CDR3 in DNA: TGTGCCAGCAGCCAAGATACCGAGCAGTACTTC. Protein sequence: CASSQDTEQYF. The full variable domain, completed using reference TRBV14 and TRBJ2-7, is EAGVTQFPSHSVIEKGQTVTLRCDPISGHDNLYWYRRVMGKEIKFLLHFVKESKQDESGMPNNRFLAERTGGTYSTLKVQPAELEDSGVYFCASSQDTEQYFGPGTRLTVT.

The chain uses TRBV27 and TRBJ2-7; 9 nucleotides align to TRBD1. Germline V gene lookup returns CDR1 MNHEY and CDR2 SMNVEV (reference sequence). V was pared by 5 bases and J by 2 bases, with 4 bases of the junction left unmatched. CDR3 length: 14 amino acids. The CDR3 sequence is CASSTRQGAYEQYF. The CDR3 coding sequence is TGTGCCAGCAGTACCCGACAGGGGGCCTACGAGCAGTACTTC.

The chain employs TRBV5-6 and TRBJ2-3, with D perhaps TRBD2 (6 bases). Trimming left V 4 bases short and J 0 bases short, with 12 bases between. Germline V CDR1 and CDR2: SGHDT, YYEEEE. CDR3 size: 15 residues. The CDR3 region is CASSAGTSSTDTQYF. CDR3 nucleotides: TGTGCCAGCAGCGCGGGGACGTCCAGCACAGATACGCAGTATTTT.